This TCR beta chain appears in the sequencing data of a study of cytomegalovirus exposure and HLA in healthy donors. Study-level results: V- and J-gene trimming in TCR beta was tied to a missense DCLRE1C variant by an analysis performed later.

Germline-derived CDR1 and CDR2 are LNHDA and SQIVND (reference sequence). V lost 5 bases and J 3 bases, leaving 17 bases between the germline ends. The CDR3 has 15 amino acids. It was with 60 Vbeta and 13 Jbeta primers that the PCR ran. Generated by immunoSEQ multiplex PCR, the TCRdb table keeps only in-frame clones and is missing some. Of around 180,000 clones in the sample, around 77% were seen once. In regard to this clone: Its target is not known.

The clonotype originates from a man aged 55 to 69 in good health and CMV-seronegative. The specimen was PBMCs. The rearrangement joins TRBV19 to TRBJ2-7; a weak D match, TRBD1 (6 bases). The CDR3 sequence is CASSPQGKGVYEQYF. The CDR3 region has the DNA TGTGCCAGTAGTCCACAGGGAAAGGGGGTCTACGAGCAGTACTTC.